This is a list of T cell receptor beta chains from one sample in a study of T cell responses to AZD1222 COVID-19 vaccine. Repertoires were generated with immunoSEQ multiplex PCR, while TCRdb's copy carries only in-frame clones and drops some. This table holds 40,000 to 45,000 clones, about four fifths found once. The sample was peripheral blood, taken 28 days after the second dose of the MenACWY control vaccine. All receptors derive from an adult who received the MenACWY meningococcal vaccine as a control. Each CDR3 is given with its conserved first and last residue. D genes are given only for firm matches. Clone size, where shown, is once, few, many, or a class for clones that have expanded.

TRBV6-5,TRBJ1-2,-,-,TGTGCCAGCAGTAATCCCGGGAATGCTCAGAACTTC,CASSNPGNAQNF
TRBV5-1,TRBJ1-2,-,-,TGCGCCAGCAGCAGGGATTTGGACAGCTCTATCGGCTACACCTTC,CASSRDLDSSIGYTF
TRBV5-1,TRBJ2-3,-,-,TGCGCCAGCAGCTTGGATACAATCGCAGATACGCAGTATTTT,CASSLDTIADTQYF
TRBV3-1/TRBV3-2,TRBJ1-4,-,-,TGTGCCAGCAGACTAGGGACTGTTGAAAAACTGTTTTTT,CASRLGTVEKLFF
TRBV3-1/TRBV3-2,TRBJ1-1,-,TRBD1,TGTGCCAGCAGCCAACCTCAGACAGGGGTTGGCGGGGAAGCTTTCTTT,CASSQPQTGVGGEAFF
TRBV3-1/TRBV3-2,TRBJ2-5,-,TRBD1,TGTGCCAGCAGCCAAGATGGAGACAGGGAAGAGACCCAGTACTTC,CASSQDGDREETQYF
TRBV10-1,TRBJ2-1,-,TRBD1,TGCGCCAGCAGCGTGGACAGGGCCAATGAGCAGTTCTTC,CASSVDRANEQFF
TRBV29-1,TRBJ1-2,-,TRBD1,TGCGTAGTTGACCGGGACAGCTATGGCTACACCTTC,CVVDRDSYGYTF
TRBV6-1,TRBJ2-1,-,-,TGTGCCAGCAGTGGGCGGGACCTTCAAGGAGGCAATGAGCAGTTCTTC,CASSGRDLQGGNEQFF
TRBV11-3,TRBJ2-1,-,-,TGTGCCAGCAGTAGTGGTGGGTACAATGAGCAGTTCTTC,CASSSGGYNEQFF
TRBV5-1,TRBJ2-1,-,TRBD2,TGCGCCAGCAGCTTGGGGGGGACTAGCGGCTCCAATGAGCAGTTCTTC,CASSLGGTSGSNEQFF
TRBV4-2,TRBJ2-5,-,-,TGTGCCAGCAGCCAACCCGGTACTCTACCACCAGAGACCCAGTACTTC,CASSQPGTLPPETQYF
TRBV19,TRBJ2-7,-,TRBD2,TGTGCCAGTAGTAACCCCCTAGGACTAGCGGGAGGATACGAGCAGTACTTC,CASSNPLGLAGGYEQYF
TRBV10-2,TRBJ2-1,once,-,TGCGCCAGCAGTTTCAAGTCATACGGGAGCTCCTACAATGAGCAGTTCTTC,CASSFKSYGSSYNEQFF
TRBV2,TRBJ2-2,-,-,TGTGCCAGCATGGCTCTCGGGGCGCCGACCGGGGAGCTGTTTTTT,CASMALGAPTGELFF
TRBV14,TRBJ2-5,-,TRBD1,TGTGCCAGCAGCCAAGATTACGCAGGGGGCGACGAGACCCAGTACTTC,CASSQDYAGGDETQYF
TRBV11-2,TRBJ2-5,-,TRBD2,TGTGCCAGCAGCATCATGGGACTAGCGGGACGAGAGACCCAGTACTTC,CASSIMGLAGRETQYF
TRBV18,TRBJ2-3,-,-,TGTGCCAGCTCACCAACGCAGGACACAGATACGCAGTATTTT,CASSPTQDTDTQYF
TRBV30,TRBJ1-2,-,TRBD1,TGTGCCTGGAGTATCGGACAGGGGACTTATGGCTACACCTTC,CAWSIGQGTYGYTF
TRBV5-4,TRBJ1-2,-,-,TGTGCCAGCAGCTTGGATACAGGGCCGCTCTATGGCTACACCTTC,CASSLDTGPLYGYTF
TRBV2,TRBJ1-6,-,-,TGTGCCACTCAAAAGGGTTACTATAATTCACCCCTCCACTTT,CATQKGYYNSPLHF
TRBV28,TRBJ1-3,-,-,TGTGCCAGCAGTTTTCTGACGTCTGGAAACACCATATATTTT,CASSFLTSGNTIYF